This T cell receptor beta chain was recorded in a study of cytomegalovirus exposure and HLA in healthy donors. Whole-study findings and limits: Among the sequence variants, a highly shared cluster was likely an artifact of sequencing. A later analysis linked about 17,000 TCR beta sequences to HLA alleles at 0.05 false discovery rate. In a later analysis, most CMV-associated TCR beta chains appeared HLA-restricted. Most of the TCR beta V segments (in an earlier analysis) were productive either about 90% or about 30% of the time.

Turning to this clone: Its antigen remains unknown.

Per the germline V gene, CDR1 is SGHAT and CDR2 is FQNNGV. With 0 bases removed from V and 3 bases from J, the gap between germline ends came to 9 bases. The CDR3 is 14 residues long. Both 60 Vbeta primers and 13 Jbeta primers went into the PCR. Measured with immunoSEQ multiplex PCR; TCRdb has only the in-frame clones, and not every one. The sample lists around 140,000 clones; roughly four fifths were seen once. This chain uses TRBV11-2 with TRBJ2-7, with unresolved D. The TCR was taken from a woman between 45 and 60 years old in good health and CMV-seropositive. The source material was PBMCs. This chain's CDR3 is CASSLDRVYYEQYF. The CDR3 DNA reads TGTGCCAGCAGCTTAGATCGAGTCTACTACGAGCAGTACTTC.